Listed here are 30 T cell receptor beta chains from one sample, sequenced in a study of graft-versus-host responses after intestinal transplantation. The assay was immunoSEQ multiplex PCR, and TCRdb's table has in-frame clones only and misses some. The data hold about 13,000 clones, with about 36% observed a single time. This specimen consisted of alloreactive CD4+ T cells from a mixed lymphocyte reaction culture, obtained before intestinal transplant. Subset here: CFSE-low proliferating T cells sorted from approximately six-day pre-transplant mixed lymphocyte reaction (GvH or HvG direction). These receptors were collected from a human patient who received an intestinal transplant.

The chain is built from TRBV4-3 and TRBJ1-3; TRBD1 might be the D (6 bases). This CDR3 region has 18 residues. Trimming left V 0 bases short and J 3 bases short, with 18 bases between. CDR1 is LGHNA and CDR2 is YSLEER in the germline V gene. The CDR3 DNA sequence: TGCGCCAGCAGCCAAGAAAGGGGGTCGACGGGGAATGGAAACACCATATATTTT. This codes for CASSQERGSTGNGNTIYF.

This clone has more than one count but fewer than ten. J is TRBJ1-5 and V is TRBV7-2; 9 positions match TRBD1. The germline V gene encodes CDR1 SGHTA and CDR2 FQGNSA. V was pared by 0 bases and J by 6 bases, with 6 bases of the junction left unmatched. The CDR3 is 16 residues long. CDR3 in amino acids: CASSLAGQGNGQPQHF. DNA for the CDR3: TGTGCCAGCAGCTTAGCGGGACAGGGTAACGGTCAGCCCCAGCATTTT.

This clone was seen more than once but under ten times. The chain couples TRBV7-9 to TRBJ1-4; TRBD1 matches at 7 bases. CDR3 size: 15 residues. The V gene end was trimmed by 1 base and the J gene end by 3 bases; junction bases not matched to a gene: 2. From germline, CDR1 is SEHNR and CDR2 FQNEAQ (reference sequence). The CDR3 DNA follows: TGTGCCAGCAGCTTAGGGGGGACAGCTAATGAAAAACTGTTTTTT. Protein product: CASSLGGTANEKLFF.

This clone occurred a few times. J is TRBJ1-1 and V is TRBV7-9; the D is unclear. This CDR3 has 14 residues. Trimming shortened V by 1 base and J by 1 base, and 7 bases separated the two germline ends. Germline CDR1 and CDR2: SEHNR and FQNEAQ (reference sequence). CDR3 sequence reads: CASSLGASNTEAFF. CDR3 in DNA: TGTGCCAGCAGCTTAGGGGCCTCGAACACTGAAGCTTTCTTT.

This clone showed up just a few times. The CDR3 spells CAWTLAGFEYSYNSPLHF. Here the CDR3 DNA reads TGTGCCTGGACCTTGGCAGGGTTTGAATACTCCTATAATTCACCCCTCCACTTT. This sequence joins TRBV30 and TRBJ1-6; tentatively, D is TRBD1 (5 bases). The CDR3 runs 18 residues. V was pared by 4 bases and J by 0 bases, with 19 bases between. The germline V gene has CDR1 GTSNPN and CDR2 SVGIG (reference sequence).

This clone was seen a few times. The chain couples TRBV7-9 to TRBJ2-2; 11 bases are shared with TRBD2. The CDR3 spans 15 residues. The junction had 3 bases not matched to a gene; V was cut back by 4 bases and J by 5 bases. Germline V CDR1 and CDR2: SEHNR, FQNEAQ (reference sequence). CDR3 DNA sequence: TGTGCCAGCAGCTCACTAGCGGGGGCAACCGGGGAGCTGTTTTTT. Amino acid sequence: CASSSLAGATGELFF.

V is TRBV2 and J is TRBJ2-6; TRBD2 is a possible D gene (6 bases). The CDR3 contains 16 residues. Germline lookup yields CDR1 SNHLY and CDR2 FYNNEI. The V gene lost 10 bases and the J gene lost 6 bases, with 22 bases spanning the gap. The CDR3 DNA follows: TGTGCCATCGGCACCGGGACTTCTTTTGAGGCCAACGTCCTGACTTTC. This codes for CAIGTGTSFEANVLTF. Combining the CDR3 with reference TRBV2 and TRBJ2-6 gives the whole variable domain EPEVTQTPSHQVTQMGQEVILRCVPISNHLYFYWYRQILGQKVEFLVSFYNNEISEKSEIFDDQFSVERPDGSNFTLKIRSTKLEDSAMYFCAIGTGTSFEANVLTFGAGSRLTVL.

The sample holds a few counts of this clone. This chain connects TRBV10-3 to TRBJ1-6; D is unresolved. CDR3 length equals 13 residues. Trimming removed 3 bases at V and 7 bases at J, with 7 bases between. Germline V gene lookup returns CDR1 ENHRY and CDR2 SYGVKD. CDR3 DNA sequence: TGTGCCATCAGTGAACAGAAGAATTCACCCCTCCACTTT. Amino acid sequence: CAISEQKNSPLHF.

The CDR3: CASSVSYSNQPQHF. CDR3 DNA sequence: TGTGCCAGCAGTGTCAGTTATAGCAATCAGCCCCAGCATTTT. The chain recombines TRBV25-1 with TRBJ1-5; no clear D. CDR3 length: 14 amino acids. V gave up 4 bases and J gave up 0 bases, with 7 bases separating them. Germline CDR1 MGHDK, CDR2 SYGVNS.

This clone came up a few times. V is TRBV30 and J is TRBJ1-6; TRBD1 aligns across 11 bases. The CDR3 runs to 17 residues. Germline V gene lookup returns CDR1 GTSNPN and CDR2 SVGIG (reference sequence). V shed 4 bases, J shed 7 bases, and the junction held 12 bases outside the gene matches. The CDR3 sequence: CAWTPSRTGGVNSPLHF. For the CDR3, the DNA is TGTGCCTGGACTCCCAGCCGGACAGGGGGCGTAAATTCACCCCTCCACTTT.

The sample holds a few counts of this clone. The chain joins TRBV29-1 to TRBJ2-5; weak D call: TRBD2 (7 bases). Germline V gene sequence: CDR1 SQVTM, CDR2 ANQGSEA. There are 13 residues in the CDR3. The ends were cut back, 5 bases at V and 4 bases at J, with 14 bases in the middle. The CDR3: CSVLGGPGETQYF. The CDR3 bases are TGCAGCGTTCTCGGGGGGCCGGGAGAGACCCAGTACTTC. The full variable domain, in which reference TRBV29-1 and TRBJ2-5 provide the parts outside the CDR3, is SAVISQKPSRDICQRGTSLTIQCQVDSQVTMMFWYRQQPGQSLTLIATANQGSEATYESGFVIDKFPISRPNLTFSTLTVSNMSPEDSSIYLCSVLGGPGETQYFGPGTRLLVL.

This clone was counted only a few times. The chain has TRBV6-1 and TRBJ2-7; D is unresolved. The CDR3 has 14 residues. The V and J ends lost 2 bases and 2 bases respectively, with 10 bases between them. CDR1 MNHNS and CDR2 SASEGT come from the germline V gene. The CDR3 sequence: CASSERGSAYEQYF. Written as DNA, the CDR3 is TGTGCCAGCAGTGAACGAGGCTCAGCCTACGAGCAGTACTTC.

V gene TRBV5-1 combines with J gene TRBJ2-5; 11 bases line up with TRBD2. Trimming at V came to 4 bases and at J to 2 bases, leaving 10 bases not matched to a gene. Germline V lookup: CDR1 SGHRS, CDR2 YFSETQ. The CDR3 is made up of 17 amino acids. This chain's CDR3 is CASSPGGTSGGQETQYF. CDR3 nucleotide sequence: TGCGCCAGCAGCCCGGGTGGAACTAGCGGGGGTCAAGAGACCCAGTACTTC.

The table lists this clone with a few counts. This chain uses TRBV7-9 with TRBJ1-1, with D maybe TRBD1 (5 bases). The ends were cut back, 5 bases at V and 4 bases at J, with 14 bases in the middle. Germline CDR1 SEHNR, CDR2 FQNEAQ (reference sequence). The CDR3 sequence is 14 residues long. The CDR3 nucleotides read TGTGCCAGCAGCGCGGGACTTTGGGCCACTGAAGCTTTCTTT. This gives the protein CASSAGLWATEAFF.

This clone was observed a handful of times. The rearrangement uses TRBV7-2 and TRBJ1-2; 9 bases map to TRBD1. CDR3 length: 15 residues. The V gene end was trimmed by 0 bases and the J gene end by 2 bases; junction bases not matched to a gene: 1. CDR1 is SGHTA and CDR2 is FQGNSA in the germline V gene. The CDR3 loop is CASSLATGGNYGYTF. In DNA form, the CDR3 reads TGTGCCAGCAGCTTAGCGACAGGGGGGAACTATGGCTACACCTTC.

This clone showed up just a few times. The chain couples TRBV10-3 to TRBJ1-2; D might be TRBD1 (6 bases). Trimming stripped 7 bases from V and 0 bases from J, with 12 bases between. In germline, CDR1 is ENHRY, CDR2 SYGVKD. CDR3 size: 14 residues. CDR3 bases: TGTGCCATCACCCCGACAGGTTCTAACTATGGCTACACCTTC. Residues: CAITPTGSNYGYTF.

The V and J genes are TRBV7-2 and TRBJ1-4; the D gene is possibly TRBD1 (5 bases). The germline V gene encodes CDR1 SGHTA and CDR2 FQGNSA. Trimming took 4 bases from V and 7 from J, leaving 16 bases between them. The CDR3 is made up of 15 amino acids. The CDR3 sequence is CASSSFAGGTEKLFF. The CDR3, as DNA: TGTGCCAGCAGCTCATTCGCGGGGGGGACTGAAAAACTGTTTTTT.

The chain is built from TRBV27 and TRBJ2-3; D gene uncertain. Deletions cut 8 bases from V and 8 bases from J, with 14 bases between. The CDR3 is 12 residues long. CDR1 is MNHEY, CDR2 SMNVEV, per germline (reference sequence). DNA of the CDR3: TGTGCCAGCGGAATCGCCGGAGCTACGCAGTATTTT. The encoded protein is CASGIAGATQYF.

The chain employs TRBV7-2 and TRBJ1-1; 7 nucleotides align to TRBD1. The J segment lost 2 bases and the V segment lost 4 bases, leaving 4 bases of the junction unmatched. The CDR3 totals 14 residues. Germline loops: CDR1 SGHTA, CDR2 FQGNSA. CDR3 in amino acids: CASSYRQGNTEAFF. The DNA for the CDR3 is TGTGCCAGCAGCTATCGACAGGGTAACACTGAAGCTTTCTTT.

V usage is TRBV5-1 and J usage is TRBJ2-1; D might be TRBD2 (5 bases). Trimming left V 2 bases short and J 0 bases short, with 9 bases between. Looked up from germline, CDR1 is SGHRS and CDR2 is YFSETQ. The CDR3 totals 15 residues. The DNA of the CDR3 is TGCGCCAGCAGCTTCCCGGGGAGCTCCTACAATGAGCAGTTCTTC. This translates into CASSFPGSSYNEQFF.

The CDR3 region has the DNA TGTGCCAGCAGCTTGTCGGATAAGAGGGCTGGGGCCAACGTCCTGACTTTC. Its translation: CASSLSDKRAGANVLTF. This rearrangement joins TRBV5-6 to TRBJ2-6, with D possibly matching TRBD2 (5 bases). This CDR3 is 17 amino acids long. The germline V gene has CDR1 SGHDT and CDR2 YYEEEE. Deletions cut 1 base from V and 2 bases from J, with 13 bases between.

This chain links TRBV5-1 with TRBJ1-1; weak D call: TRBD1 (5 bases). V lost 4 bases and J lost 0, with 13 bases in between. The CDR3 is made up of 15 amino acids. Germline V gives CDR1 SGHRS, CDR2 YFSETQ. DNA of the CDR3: TGCGCCAGCAGCGCCCTCGGGGGAATGAACACTGAAGCTTTCTTT. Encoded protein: CASSALGGMNTEAFF.

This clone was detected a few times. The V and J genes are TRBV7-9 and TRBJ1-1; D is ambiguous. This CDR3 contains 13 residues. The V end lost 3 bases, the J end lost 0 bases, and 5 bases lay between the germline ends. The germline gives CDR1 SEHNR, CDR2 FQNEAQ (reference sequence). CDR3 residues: CASSFELNTEAFF. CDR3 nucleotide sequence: TGTGCCAGCAGCTTTGAGTTGAACACTGAAGCTTTCTTT.

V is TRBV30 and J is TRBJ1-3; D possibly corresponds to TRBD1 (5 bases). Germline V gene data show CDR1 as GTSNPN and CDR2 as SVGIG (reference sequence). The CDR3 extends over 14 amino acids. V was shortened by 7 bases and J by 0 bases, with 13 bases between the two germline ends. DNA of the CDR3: TGTGCCTCTCTCAGGGCTGACTCTGGAAACACCATATATTTT. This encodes CASLRADSGNTIYF. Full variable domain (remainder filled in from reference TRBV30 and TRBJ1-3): SQTIHQWPATLVQPVGSPLSLECTVEGTSNPNLYWYRQAAGRGLQLLFYSVGIGQISSEVPQNLSASRPQDRQFILSSKKLLLSDSGFYLCASLRADSGNTIYFGEGSWLTVV.

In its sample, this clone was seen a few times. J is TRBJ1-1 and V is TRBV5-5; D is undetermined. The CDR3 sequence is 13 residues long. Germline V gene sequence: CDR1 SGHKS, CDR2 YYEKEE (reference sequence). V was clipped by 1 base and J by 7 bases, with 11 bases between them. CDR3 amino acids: CASSLTWYGEAFF. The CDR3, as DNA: TGTGCCAGCAGCTTGACTTGGTATGGTGAAGCTTTCTTT.

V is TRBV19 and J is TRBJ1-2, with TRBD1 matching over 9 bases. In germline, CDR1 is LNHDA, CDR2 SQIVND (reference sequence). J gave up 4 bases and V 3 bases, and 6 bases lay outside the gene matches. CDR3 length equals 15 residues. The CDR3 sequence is CASSISGTGIYGYTF. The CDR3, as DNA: TGTGCCAGTAGTATCTCGGGGACAGGGATCTATGGCTACACCTTC.

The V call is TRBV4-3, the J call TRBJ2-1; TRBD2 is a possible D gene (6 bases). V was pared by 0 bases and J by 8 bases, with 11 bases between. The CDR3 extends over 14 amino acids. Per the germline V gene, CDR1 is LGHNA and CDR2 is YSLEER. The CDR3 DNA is TGCGCCAGCAGCCAAGAGGGAGGAGCCGATGAGCAGTTCTTC. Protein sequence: CASSQEGGADEQFF.

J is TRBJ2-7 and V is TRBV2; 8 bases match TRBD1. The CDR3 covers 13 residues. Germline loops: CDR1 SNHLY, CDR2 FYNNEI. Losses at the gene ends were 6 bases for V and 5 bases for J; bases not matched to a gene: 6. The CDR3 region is CASRPGQDHEQYF. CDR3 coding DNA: TGTGCCAGCAGACCGGGACAGGATCACGAGCAGTACTTC.

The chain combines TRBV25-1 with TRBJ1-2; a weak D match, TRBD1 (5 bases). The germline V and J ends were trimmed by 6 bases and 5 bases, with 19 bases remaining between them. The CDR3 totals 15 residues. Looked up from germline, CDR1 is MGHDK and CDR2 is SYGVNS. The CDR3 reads CASRPQGYQWYGYTF. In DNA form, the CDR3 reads TGTGCCAGCAGGCCCCAGGGCTACCAGTGGTATGGCTACACCTTC.

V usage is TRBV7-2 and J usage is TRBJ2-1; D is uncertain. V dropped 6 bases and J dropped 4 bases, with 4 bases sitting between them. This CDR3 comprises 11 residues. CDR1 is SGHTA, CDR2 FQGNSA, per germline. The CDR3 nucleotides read TGTGCCAGCAGGAGATACAATGAGCAGTTCTTC. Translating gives CASRRYNEQFF. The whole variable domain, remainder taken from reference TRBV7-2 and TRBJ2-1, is GAGVSQSPSNKVTEKGKDVELRCDPISGHTALYWYRQSLGQGLEFLIYFQGNSAPDKSGLPSDRFSAERTGGSVSTLTIQRTQQEDSAVYLCASRRYNEQFFGPGTRLTVL.